The present TCR beta chain was sequenced within a study of blood T cells in healthy people across ages. Regarding the study as a whole: CMV status of donors was not determined, possibly confounding expanded clonotype changes. Both higher diversity and more naive CD4+ cells marked long-lived donors when set against aged donors.

The authors ran a second PCR of 7 to 11 cycles using a sample-barcoded 5' primer and a J-beta primer mix. Every cDNA molecule carried a tag from a template-switch adaptor bearing 12 random nucleotides. TCRdb re-analysed the 5' RACE reads in MiXCR, keeping a single row per CDR3 protein. The table has around 800,000 distinct CDR3 sequences, about 42% seen once. Those donating, healthy Caucasian individuals from Russia, were aged roughly 6 to 100. On this clonotype itself: As yet, its antigen is unknown.

Sequencing was performed on blood. The sequence was collected from a man older than 75 in good health.

CDR3 amino acids: CASRISNQPQHF. In nucleotides, the CDR3 is TGTGCCAGTAGGATTAGCAATCAGCCCCAGCATTTT. V is TRBV28 and J is TRBJ1-5; D uncertain. With 9 bases removed from V and 0 bases from J, the gap between germline ends came to 6 bases. Germline values: CDR1 MDHEN, CDR2 SYDVKM. This CDR3 comprises 12 residues.